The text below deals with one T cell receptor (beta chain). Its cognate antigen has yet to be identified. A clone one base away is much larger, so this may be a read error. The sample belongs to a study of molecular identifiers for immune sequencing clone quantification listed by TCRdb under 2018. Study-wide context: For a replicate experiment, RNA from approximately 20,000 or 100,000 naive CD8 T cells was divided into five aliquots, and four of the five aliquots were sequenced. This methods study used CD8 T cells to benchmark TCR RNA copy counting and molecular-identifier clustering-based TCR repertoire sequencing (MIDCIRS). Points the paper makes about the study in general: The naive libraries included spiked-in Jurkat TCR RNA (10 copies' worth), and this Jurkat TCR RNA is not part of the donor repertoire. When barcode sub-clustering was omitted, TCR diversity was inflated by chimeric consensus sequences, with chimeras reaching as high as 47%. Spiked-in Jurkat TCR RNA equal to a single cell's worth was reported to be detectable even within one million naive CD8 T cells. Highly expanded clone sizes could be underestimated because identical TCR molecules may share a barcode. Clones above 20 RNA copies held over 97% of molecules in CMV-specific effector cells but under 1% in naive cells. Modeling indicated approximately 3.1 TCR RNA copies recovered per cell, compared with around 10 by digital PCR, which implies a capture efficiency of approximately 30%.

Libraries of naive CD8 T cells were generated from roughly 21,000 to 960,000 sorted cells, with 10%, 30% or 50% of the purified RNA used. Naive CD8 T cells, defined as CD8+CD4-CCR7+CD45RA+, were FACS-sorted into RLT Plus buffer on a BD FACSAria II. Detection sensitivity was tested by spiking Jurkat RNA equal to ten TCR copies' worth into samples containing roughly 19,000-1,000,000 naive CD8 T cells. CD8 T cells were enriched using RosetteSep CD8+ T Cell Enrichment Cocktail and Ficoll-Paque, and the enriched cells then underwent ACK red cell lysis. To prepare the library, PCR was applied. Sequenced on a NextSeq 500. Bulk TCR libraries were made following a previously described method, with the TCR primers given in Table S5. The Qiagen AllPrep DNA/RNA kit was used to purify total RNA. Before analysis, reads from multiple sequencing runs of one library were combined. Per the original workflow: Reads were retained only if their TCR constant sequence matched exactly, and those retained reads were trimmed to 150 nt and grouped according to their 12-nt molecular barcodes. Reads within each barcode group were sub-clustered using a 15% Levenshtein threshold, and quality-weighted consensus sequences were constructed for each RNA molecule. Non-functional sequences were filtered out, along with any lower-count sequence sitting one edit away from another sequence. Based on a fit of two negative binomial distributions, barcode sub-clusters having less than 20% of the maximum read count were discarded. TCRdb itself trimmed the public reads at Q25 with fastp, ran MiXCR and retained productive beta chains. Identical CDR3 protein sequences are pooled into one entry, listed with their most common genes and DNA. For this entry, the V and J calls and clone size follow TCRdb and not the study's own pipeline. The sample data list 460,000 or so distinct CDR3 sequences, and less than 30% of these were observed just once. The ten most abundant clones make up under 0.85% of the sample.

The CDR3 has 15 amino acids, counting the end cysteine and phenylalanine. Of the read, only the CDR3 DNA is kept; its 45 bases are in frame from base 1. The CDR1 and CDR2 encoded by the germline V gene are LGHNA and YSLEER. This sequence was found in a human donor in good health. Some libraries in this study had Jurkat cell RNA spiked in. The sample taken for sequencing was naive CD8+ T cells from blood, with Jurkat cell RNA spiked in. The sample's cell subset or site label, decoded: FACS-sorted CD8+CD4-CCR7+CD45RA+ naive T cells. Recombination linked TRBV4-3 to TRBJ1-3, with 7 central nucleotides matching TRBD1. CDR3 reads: CASSSGQPSRNTIYF. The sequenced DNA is TGCGCCAGCAGCTCGGGACAGCCCTCTAGAAACACCATATATTTT.